This T cell receptor beta chain was profiled in a study of post-analysis software for immune sequencing data. Study as a whole: Relapsing-remitting, secondary progressive and progressive-relapsing multiple sclerosis courses were included. Study-wide findings and caveats: The five TRBV segments detected at higher frequency in patients than in controls included TRBV5-6, TRBV5-1 and TRBV20-1.

Concerning this clonotype: Its antigen is not known.

TCR beta libraries were prepared from cDNA with unique molecular identifiers. TCRdb re-called the PCR reads with MiXCR, one entry per CDR3 protein. The sample includes under 900,000 distinct CDR3 sequences, roughly 58% seen only once; the top ten take roughly 4.4%. The CDR3 contains 14 residues. Per the germline V gene, CDR1 is SGHRS and CDR2 is YFSETQ. The ends were cut back, 1 base at V and 4 bases at J, with 10 bases in the middle. This sequence originates from a girl aged 10 to 17 with multiple sclerosis. The chain couples TRBV5-1 to TRBJ2-3; no clear D. Sequencing was done on a sample of blood. The CDR3 protein is CASSLNASPDTQYF. The CDR3 DNA is TGCGCCAGCAGCTTGAACGCCAGCCCAGATACGCAGTATTTT.